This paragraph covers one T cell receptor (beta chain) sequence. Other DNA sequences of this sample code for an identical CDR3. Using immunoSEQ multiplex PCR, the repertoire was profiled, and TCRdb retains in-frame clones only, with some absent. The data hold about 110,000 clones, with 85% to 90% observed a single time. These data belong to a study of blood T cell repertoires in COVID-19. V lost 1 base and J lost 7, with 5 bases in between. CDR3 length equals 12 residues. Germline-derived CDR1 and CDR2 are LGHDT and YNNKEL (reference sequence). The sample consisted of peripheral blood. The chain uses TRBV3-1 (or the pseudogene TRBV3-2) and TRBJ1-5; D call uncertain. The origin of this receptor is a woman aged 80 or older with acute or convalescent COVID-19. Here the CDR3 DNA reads TGTGCCAGCAGCCAAGGAGGACAGCCCCAGCATTTT. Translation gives CASSQGGQPQHF.